This T cell receptor beta chain was sequenced during a study of cytomegalovirus exposure and HLA in healthy donors. Findings of the study overall: The classifier reportedly diagnosed cytomegalovirus status with high sensitivity and specificity.

The PCR used 60 Vbeta and 13 Jbeta primers. Sequencing was performed with immunoSEQ multiplex PCR; in TCRdb, only in-frame clones are kept and a portion is missing. The repertoire holds 65,000 to 85,000 clones, with roughly 80% as singletons. Trimming removed 1 base from V and 2 bases from J; junction bases left unmatched: 7. Germline V lookup: CDR1 SGHVS, CDR2 FQNEAQ. There are 17 residues in the CDR3. As regards this clone: As yet, its antigen is unknown.

This TCR came from a woman aged 40-49 years in good health and CMV-seropositive. V usage is TRBV7-8 and J usage is TRBJ2-1; 8 nucleotides align to TRBD1. What was sequenced was PBMCs. As DNA, the CDR3 is TGTGCCAGCAGCTTAGGGCGGACAGGGTTAGCCTACAATGAGCAGTTCTTC. It translates to CASSLGRTGLAYNEQFF.